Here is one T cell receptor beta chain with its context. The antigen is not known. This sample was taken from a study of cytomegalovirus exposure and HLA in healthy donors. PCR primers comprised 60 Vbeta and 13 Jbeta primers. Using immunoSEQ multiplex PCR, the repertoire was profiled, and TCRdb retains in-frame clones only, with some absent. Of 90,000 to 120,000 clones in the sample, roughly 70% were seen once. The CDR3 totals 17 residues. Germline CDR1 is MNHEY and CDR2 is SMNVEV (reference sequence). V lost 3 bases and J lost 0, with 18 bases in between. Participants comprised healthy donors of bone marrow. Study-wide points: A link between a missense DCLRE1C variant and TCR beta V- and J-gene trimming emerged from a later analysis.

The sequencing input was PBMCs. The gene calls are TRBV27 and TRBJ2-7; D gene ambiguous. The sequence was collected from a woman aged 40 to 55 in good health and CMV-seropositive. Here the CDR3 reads CASSFSSIPVHSYEQYF. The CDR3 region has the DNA TGTGCCAGCAGTTTCTCCTCCATCCCCGTACACTCCTACGAGCAGTACTTC.